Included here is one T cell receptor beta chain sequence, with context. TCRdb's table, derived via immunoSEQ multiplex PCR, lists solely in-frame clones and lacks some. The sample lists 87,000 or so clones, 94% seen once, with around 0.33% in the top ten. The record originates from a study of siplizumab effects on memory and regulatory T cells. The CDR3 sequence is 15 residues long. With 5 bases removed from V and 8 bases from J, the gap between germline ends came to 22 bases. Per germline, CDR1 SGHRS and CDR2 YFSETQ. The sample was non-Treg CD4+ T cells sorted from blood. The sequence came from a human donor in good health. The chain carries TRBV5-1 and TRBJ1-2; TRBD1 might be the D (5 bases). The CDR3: CASSFSAGRLYGYTF. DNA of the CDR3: TGCGCCAGCAGTTTCTCCGCGGGGCGCCTTTACGGCTACACCTTC.